Each of the 11 T cell receptor beta chains below was sequenced from the same sample in a study of human T cells and chemical hapten exposure. TCRdb reanalysed the RACE reads using MiXCR and keeps one entry per CDR3 protein. The sample records 130,000 or so distinct CDR3 sequences, roughly 9% being singletons. Specified time point: healthy volunteer bleed at 2 weeks. The starting material, unfractionated whole blood, was used for total RNA extraction. The material sequenced was whole blood. The receptors here all came from a male donor in good health. Some clones in this sample may be carry-over from other donors' samples.

This clonotype was recorded a few times. J is TRBJ2-7 and V is TRBV13; D may match TRBD1 or TRBD2 (5 bases each). The germline V and J ends were trimmed by 5 bases and 0 bases, with 17 bases remaining between them. The CDR3 is made up of 16 amino acids. Germline CDR1 PRHDT, CDR2 FYEKMQ (reference sequence). In DNA form, the CDR3 reads TGTGCCAGCAGCGGAACCGGGACCGCAGGCTCCTACGAGCAGTACTTC. Its protein is CASSGTGTAGSYEQYF.

This clonotype has at least ten counts. J is TRBJ2-2 and V is TRBV20-1, with D possibly TRBD2 on 7 matching bases. CDR3 length equals 17 residues. Trimming took 0 bases from V and 4 from J, leaving 18 bases between them. CDR1 DFQATT and CDR2 SNEGSKA come from the germline V gene (reference sequence). In DNA, the CDR3 is TGCAGTGCTAGAGATGAGGGGGGACTAAGCAGCACCGGGGAGCTGTTTTTT. Residues: CSARDEGGLSSTGELFF.

V and J are TRBV2 and TRBJ2-6, with a possible D match to TRBD1 (6 bases). The germline V gene has CDR1 SNHLY and CDR2 FYNNEI. V lost 6 bases, J lost 5 bases, and 14 bases lay in between. The CDR3 extends over 15 amino acids. The CDR3 sequence is CASRRNRDRANVLTF. CDR3 nucleotide sequence: TGTGCCAGCAGACGCAATCGGGACAGGGCCAACGTCCTGACTTTC.

This sequence joins TRBV5-1 and TRBJ2-6; D is perhaps TRBD1 or TRBD2 (5 bases each). The V gene's germline CDR1 is SGHRS and CDR2 YFSETQ. This CDR3 spans 16 amino acids. V lost 4 bases and J lost 0, with 11 bases in between. The CDR3: CASSLGRISGANVLTF. CDR3 DNA sequence: TGCGCCAGCAGCCTGGGACGTATCTCTGGGGCCAACGTCCTGACTTTC.

This chain connects TRBV18 to TRBJ1-4, with D possibly matching TRBD1 (5 bases). The CDR3 loop spans 14 amino acids. The germline V and J ends were trimmed by 3 bases and 8 bases, with 13 bases remaining between them. The germline gives CDR1 KGHSH, CDR2 LQKENI. The CDR3 here is CASSPVQGQEKLFF. The CDR3 DNA reads as TGTGCCAGCTCACCGGTCCAGGGTCAAGAAAAACTGTTTTTT.

The chain links TRBV10-2 to TRBJ2-2; TRBD1 matches 10 bases. Germline-derived CDR1 and CDR2 are WSHSY and SAAADI. The V and J ends lost 6 bases and 2 bases, in that order; junction bases with no gene match: 15. The length of the CDR3 is 19 residues. The CDR3, as DNA: TGCGCCAGCAGATCTCCCCCGGGGACAGGGGTTTCCAACACCGGGGAGCTGTTTTTT. This sequence encodes CASRSPPGTGVSNTGELFF.

This clonotype was seen a handful of times. The V and J genes are TRBV27 and TRBJ1-1, with D possibly being TRBD1 (5 bases). Germline-derived CDR1 and CDR2 are MNHEY and SMNVEV (reference sequence). V lost 0 bases to trimming and J lost 3 bases, with 11 bases between them. This CDR3 spans 15 amino acids. This CDR3 is CASSLSVGEDTEAFF. Written as DNA, the CDR3 is TGTGCCAGCAGTTTATCTGTGGGGGAGGACACTGAAGCTTTCTTT.

The V gene is TRBV7-9, the J gene TRBJ1-5, with D maybe TRBD1 (5 bases). V was pared by 5 bases and J by 2 bases, with 16 bases between. The CDR3 has 16 amino acids. The V gene's germline CDR1 is SEHNR and CDR2 FQNEAQ (reference sequence). The CDR3 protein is CASSLWKGGGNQPQHF. The CDR3 bases are TGTGCCAGCAGCCTCTGGAAGGGAGGGGGCAATCAGCCCCAGCATTTT.

V gene TRBV19 combines with J gene TRBJ2-5; a possible D gene is TRBD2 (5 bases). V was trimmed by 0 bases and J by 2 bases, leaving 22 bases between them. From germline, CDR1 is LNHDA and CDR2 SQIVND (reference sequence). The CDR3 sequence is 19 residues long. The CDR3 DNA follows: TGTGCCAGTAGTATAGATTTCGGAATCGCCGACCGGGGACAAGAGACCCAGTACTTC. Protein product: CASSIDFGIADRGQETQYF.

V and J are TRBV12-3 or TRBV12-4 and TRBJ2-7, with 8 bases fitting TRBD1. J gave up 1 base and V 6 bases, and 5 bases lay outside the gene matches. The CDR3 sequence is 14 residues long. CDR3 bases: TGTGCCAGCAGCAGGACAGGGACGTCCTACGAGCAGTACTTC. This encodes CASSRTGTSYEQYF.

V usage is TRBV7-9 and J usage is TRBJ2-5; TRBD2 agrees at 12 bases. V trimming: 5 bases; J trimming: 2 bases; junction bases outside the gene matches: 6. Germline lookup yields CDR1 SEHNR and CDR2 FQNEAQ (reference sequence). The CDR3 extends over 16 amino acids. The CDR3 DNA reads TGTGCCAGCAGCCCCGACGGACTAGCGGGACAAGAGACCCAGTACTTC. This sequence encodes CASSPDGLAGQETQYF. The full variable domain, with the rest looked up from reference TRBV7-9 and TRBJ2-5, is DTGVSQNPRHKITKRGQNVTFRCDPISEHNRLYWYRQTLGQGPEFLTYFQNEAQLEKSRLLSDRFSAERPKGSFSTLEIQRTEQGDSAMYLCASSPDGLAGQETQYFGPGTRLLVL.